The 30 T cell receptor beta chains listed next were all sequenced from one sample in a study of blood T cells in healthy people across ages. Alongside a J-beta primer mix, a sample-barcoded 5' primer served in a second PCR lasting about 7 to 12 cycles. MiXCR was run by TCRdb on the 5' RACE reads, yielding one entry per CDR3 protein. The table lists fewer than 900,000 distinct CDR3 sequences, roughly 41% of them singletons. The sequenced material came from blood. These receptors were taken from a woman in her sixties in good health.

The gene calls are TRBV5-4 and TRBJ2-7, with D maybe TRBD2 (5 bases). The CDR3 contains 16 residues. CDR1 is SGHNT and CDR2 is YYREEE in the germline V gene (reference sequence). V dropped 4 bases and J dropped 7 bases, with 24 bases sitting between them. The CDR3 DNA reads as TGTGCCAGCAGCACCGACGGCGGCGGCCTAGCAAGGGAGCAGTACTTC. As protein: CASSTDGGGLAREQYF.

The genes are TRBV4-2 and TRBJ2-7, with D unresolved. The germline V gene has CDR1 LGHNA and CDR2 YNFKEQ. The CDR3 runs to 14 residues. With 0 bases removed from V and 1 base from J, the gap between germline ends came to 7 bases. The CDR3 sequence: CASSQDLLSYEQYF. The CDR3 DNA reads TGTGCCAGCAGCCAAGATCTTCTATCCTACGAGCAGTACTTC.

The V call is TRBV20-1, the J call TRBJ1-1; TRBD1 might be the D (6 bases). CDR1 is DFQATT and CDR2 is SNEGSKA in the germline V gene (reference sequence). Trimming shortened V by 3 bases and J by 1 base, and 15 bases separated the two germline ends. CDR3 size: 15 residues. The DNA of the CDR3 is TGCAGTGCTAGGAAAGGGGGGGCGGGGAACACTGAAGCTTTCTTT. Protein sequence: CSARKGGAGNTEAFF.

This clonotype showed up just a few times. In DNA form, the CDR3 reads TGTGCCAGCAGCCAGCCCTCCAGGGCCCATCGCGATGAGCAGTTCTTC. This gives the protein CASSQPSRAHRDEQFF. The chain employs TRBV3-1 and TRBJ2-1, with a tentative D call TRBD1 (5 bases). The V end was cut by 3 bases, the J end by 8 bases, with 20 bases between. The CDR3 spans 16 residues. Germline V CDR1 and CDR2: LGHDT, YNNKEL (reference sequence).

The chain joins TRBV9 to TRBJ2-1; 8 bases agree with TRBD2. Germline CDR1 is SGDLS and CDR2 is YYNGEE. The CDR3 has 15 residues. V trimming: 3 bases; J trimming: 5 bases; junction bases outside the gene matches: 7. CDR3 in amino acids: CASSGIAGLDNEQFF. CDR3 DNA sequence: TGTGCCAGCAGCGGAATAGCGGGACTCGACAATGAGCAGTTCTTC.

This clonotype showed up many times. The chain links TRBV12-3 or TRBV12-4 to TRBJ2-1; TRBD2 matches 13 bases. The V segment lost 3 bases and the J segment 9 bases; nucleotides outside the gene matches: 5. There are 15 residues in the CDR3. In nucleotides, the CDR3 is TGTGCCAGCAGTTTGGAACTAGCGGGAGGGGGTGAGCAGTTCTTC. Translation gives CASSLELAGGGEQFF.

This chain uses TRBV20-1 with TRBJ2-1, with D perhaps matching TRBD2 (6 bases). This CDR3 spans 11 amino acids. Germline CDR1 is DFQATT and CDR2 is SNEGSKA (reference sequence). CDR3 loop: CRMTSNNEQFF. The CDR3 region has the DNA TGCAGAATGACTAGTAACAATGAGCAGTTCTTC.

The CDR3 coding sequence is TGCGCCAGCAGCTTCGGGGCCCGGGAAGATACGCAGTATTTT. Its protein product is CASSFGAREDTQYF. The rearrangement links TRBV5-1 to TRBJ2-3, with D tentatively TRBD1 or TRBD2 (5 bases each). CDR3 length equals 14 residues. Germline V lookup: CDR1 SGHRS, CDR2 YFSETQ. V lost 2 bases and J 5 bases, leaving 12 bases between the germline ends.

The chain combines TRBV27 with TRBJ2-3; possible D gene TRBD1, 6 bases. The CDR3 extends over 17 amino acids. Germline loops: CDR1 MNHEY, CDR2 SMNVEV (reference sequence). V gave up 4 bases and J gave up 0 bases, with 17 bases separating them. The CDR3 protein is CASSSTLQGPSTDTQYF. The CDR3 nucleotides read TGTGCCAGCAGTTCCACTCTACAGGGTCCTAGCACAGATACGCAGTATTTT.

This clonotype was detected a few times. The chain joins TRBV21-1 to TRBJ2-4; the tabulated D call, TRBD2, remains unverified against the DNA. TRBV21-1 is deemed a pseudogene. There are 15 residues in the CDR3. The CDR3 DNA sequence: TGTGCCAGCAGTGAAAGACCGGAGCGGGCGAACATTCAGTACTTC. Translation gives CASSERPERANIQYF.

This clonotype showed up many times. This rearrangement joins TRBV12-3 or TRBV12-4 to TRBJ1-2; tentative D call: TRBD1 (5 bases). The length of the CDR3 is 15 residues. The V end lost 1 base, the J end lost 3 bases, and 12 bases lay between the germline ends. The CDR3: CASSLGDQVYYGYTF. The CDR3 DNA is TGTGCCAGCAGTTTAGGGGACCAGGTATACTATGGCTACACCTTC.

This clonotype was picked up one time. This could be a read error, since a much larger clone is one nucleotide away. The rearrangement links TRBV2 to TRBJ2-5; 15 bases fit TRBD2. The J segment lost 11 bases and the V segment lost 6 bases, leaving 7 bases of the junction unmatched. CDR1 and CDR2 from the germline V gene are SNHLY and FYNNEI. The CDR3 loop spans 14 amino acids. In DNA form, the CDR3 reads TGTGCCAGCAGCCGGACTAGCGGGAGGGATGAGCAGTACTTC. Translated, it gives CASSRTSGRDEQYF.

This clonotype has only a few counts. The genes are TRBV29-1 and TRBJ2-1; possibly TRBD1 or TRBD2 for D (5 bases each). The V and J ends lost 8 bases and 6 bases respectively, with 17 bases between them. CDR1 is SQVTM and CDR2 is ANQGSEA in the germline V gene. CDR3 length: 13 amino acids. The CDR3 region is CSKGIGAFNEQFF. The CDR3 bases are TGCAGCAAGGGGATCGGGGCCTTCAATGAGCAGTTCTTC.

This chain links TRBV20-1 with TRBJ2-5, with D possibly being TRBD1 (6 bases). This CDR3 is 13 amino acids long. Trimming pared 3 bases from V and 1 base from J, leaving 9 bases between. The germline gives CDR1 DFQATT, CDR2 SNEGSKA (reference sequence). CDR3 coding DNA: TGCAGTGCTAGTAGGACAGCCCAAGAGACCCAGTACTTC. Its translation: CSASRTAQETQYF.

The rearrangement uses TRBV3-1 and TRBJ1-4; the D gene is possibly TRBD1 (6 bases). Germline assignment: CDR1 LGHDT and CDR2 YNNKEL (reference sequence). V lost 1 base and J 7 bases, leaving 13 bases between the germline ends. The CDR3 has 15 amino acids. CDR3: CASSQVTGWSEKLFF. The CDR3 nucleotides read TGTGCCAGCAGCCAAGTAACAGGGTGGAGTGAAAAACTGTTTTTT.

This sequence joins TRBV6-2 or TRBV6-3 and TRBJ1-5, with 7 positions matching TRBD1. The germline V gene has CDR1 MNHEY and CDR2 SVGEGT. The CDR3 runs 16 residues. V was clipped by 0 bases and J by 4 bases; unmatched bases: 6. CDR3 in DNA: TGTGCCAGCAGTTACTCGAAAACAGGGGTTAATCAGCCCCAGCATTTT. This gives the protein CASSYSKTGVNQPQHF.

The rearrangement links TRBV5-1 to TRBJ1-2; 9 bases agree with TRBD1. The CDR3 has 15 residues. V lost 4 bases to trimming and J lost 3 bases; unmatched junction nucleotides: 7. CDR1 is SGHRS and CDR2 is YFSETQ in the germline V gene. CDR3 residues: CASSRNRQGDYGYTF. Written as DNA, the CDR3 is TGCGCCAGCAGCCGAAACCGACAGGGGGACTATGGCTACACCTTC.

This clonotype showed up just a few times. This rearrangement joins TRBV7-9 to TRBJ1-1; D might be TRBD1 (6 bases). Germline values: CDR1 SEHNR, CDR2 FQNEAQ (reference sequence). The CDR3 length is 14 residues. Between the trimmed V and J ends, which lost 8 bases and 0 bases, there was a span of 13 bases. DNA of the CDR3: TGTGCCAGCCATCGGGACACCCTGAACACTGAAGCTTTCTTT. It yields the protein CASHRDTLNTEAFF.

The chain couples TRBV15 to TRBJ2-3, with a weak D call TRBD1 (6 bases). The CDR3 is 16 amino acids. Germline CDR1 LNHNV, CDR2 YYDKDF (reference sequence). V lost 0 bases and J lost 2, with 12 bases in between. CDR3 protein: CATSRDVQGFTDTQYF. The CDR3 DNA sequence: TGTGCCACCAGCAGAGACGTACAGGGTTTCACAGATACGCAGTATTTT.

The rearrangement links TRBV6-1 to TRBJ2-1, with 14 bases that match TRBD2. This CDR3 comprises 16 residues. Germline assignment: CDR1 MNHNS and CDR2 SASEGT. J lost 8 bases, V lost 5 bases, and 8 bases had no gene match. The CDR3 region has the DNA TGTGCCAGCAGTAAAGGACTAGCGGGAGGTATCTATGAGCAGTTCTTC. This codes for CASSKGLAGGIYEQFF.

This clonotype was found many times. In DNA form, the CDR3 reads TGTGCCAGCAGCGGACAGGGGAGCGGGTACAATGAGCAGTTCTTC. Translated, it gives CASSGQGSGYNEQFF. The chain has TRBV9 and TRBJ2-1; TRBD1 matches at 8 bases. There are 15 residues in the CDR3. In germline, CDR1 is SGDLS, CDR2 YYNGEE. V was clipped by 3 bases and J by 4 bases; unmatched bases: 6.

The chain joins TRBV7-2 to TRBJ2-5; D is uncertain. V was shortened by 2 bases and J by 7 bases, with 11 bases between the two germline ends. CDR1 SGHTA and CDR2 FQGNSA come from the germline V gene. This CDR3 is 13 amino acids long. CDR3 DNA: TGTGCCAGCAGCTTAAGGACCGAAGGGACCCAGTACTTC. Its protein is CASSLRTEGTQYF.

This clonotype turned up a few times. The rearrangement links TRBV27 to TRBJ2-7; D possibly uses TRBD1 or TRBD2 (5 bases each). V was pared by 10 bases and J by 5 bases, with 18 bases between. The CDR3 runs to 13 residues. Germline V gene sequence: CDR1 MNHEY, CDR2 SMNVEV (reference sequence). The CDR3 region is CATGTNPPNEQYF. The CDR3 coding sequence is TGTGCCACCGGGACGAACCCTCCCAACGAGCAGTACTTC.

This chain connects TRBV6-5 to TRBJ1-1; D perhaps matches TRBD1 (5 bases). Germline CDR1 MNHEY, CDR2 SVGAGI. The germline V and J ends were trimmed by 7 bases and 2 bases, with 14 bases remaining between them. The CDR3 totals 14 residues. CDR3 DNA: TGTGCCAGCACCCTGACAGTGGGTAACACTGAAGCTTTCTTT. Its protein product is CASTLTVGNTEAFF.

Note on this clonotype: A much larger clone lies one base from this, so it may be a read error. The chain links TRBV29-1 to TRBJ2-3; 9 positions agree with TRBD2. The germline CDR1 and CDR2 sequences are SQVTM and ANQGSEA. The length of the CDR3 is 14 residues. The J segment lost 6 bases and the V segment lost 6 bases, leaving 10 bases of the junction unmatched. The CDR3 sequence: CSVVRTSAPDTQYF. The CDR3 DNA follows: TGCAGCGTAGTACGGACTAGCGCCCCGGATACGCAGTATTTT.

The table lists this clonotype with many counts. The chain carries TRBV11-2 and TRBJ2-3, with TRBD2 identical over 9 bases. Losses at the gene ends were 6 bases for V and 4 bases for J; bases not matched to a gene: 20. The CDR3 has 19 amino acids. Germline V gene data show CDR1 as SGHAT and CDR2 as FQNNGV. The CDR3 coding sequence is TGTGCCAGCAGGCCCCAGCCTTTTGGGCTAGCGGGAATCCCAGATACGCAGTATTTT. This codes for CASRPQPFGLAGIPDTQYF.

V and J are TRBV3-1 and TRBJ2-1; 10 bases line up with TRBD2. Germline CDR1 LGHDT, CDR2 YNNKEL (reference sequence). There are 17 residues in the CDR3. The ends lost 1 base at V and 2 bases at J; junction bases unmatched: 5. The CDR3 bases are TGTGCCAGCAGCCAAGGGATAAGCGGGGGGGCCTACAATGAGCAGTTCTTC. Amino acids: CASSQGISGGAYNEQFF.

The chain employs TRBV6-6 and TRBJ2-1, with 8 bases matching TRBD2. V was pared by 6 bases and J by 5 bases, with 6 bases of the junction left unmatched. Germline V gene lookup returns CDR1 MNHNY and CDR2 SVGAGI (reference sequence). The CDR3 covers 14 residues. CDR3 sequence: CASRRAGENNEQFF. CDR3 sequence (DNA): TGTGCCAGCAGGCGAGCGGGAGAGAACAATGAGCAGTTCTTC.

The chain is built from TRBV10-3 and TRBJ2-1; 9 bases match TRBD2. The CDR3 consists of 15 residues. With 3 bases clipped from V and 4 bases from J, the junction kept 4 bases outside the gene matches. Looked up from germline, CDR1 is ENHRY and CDR2 is SYGVKD. The CDR3 DNA is TGTGCCATCAGTGATAGCGGGGGCCCGTACAATGAGCAGTTCTTC. This codes for CAISDSGGPYNEQFF.

This clonotype was recorded once. Sequence at one end of the junction differs from germline and may be a read error. CDR3: CSAGDRPQRGAFF. DNA for the CDR3: TGCAGTGCTGGAGATAGGCCTCAACGAGGAGCTTTCTTT. V and J are TRBV20-1 and TRBJ1-1; D remains unclear. The CDR3 totals 13 residues. CDR1 is DFQATT, CDR2 SNEGSKA, per germline (reference sequence).